This T cell receptor (beta chain) was found in a study of cytomegalovirus exposure and HLA in healthy donors. V trimming: 0 bases; J trimming: 10 bases; junction bases outside the gene matches: 8. This CDR3 region has 16 residues. Per the germline V gene, CDR1 is SGHNT and CDR2 is YYREEE (reference sequence). Primers: 60 Vbeta forward and 13 Jbeta reverse. The assay was immunoSEQ multiplex PCR, and TCRdb's table has in-frame clones only and misses some. The sample has approximately 140,000 clones; approximately 80% are singletons. The study's findings and limits: Accurate HLA-A and HLA-B prediction from TCR beta sequences was reported for most subjects.

Details on this clone: No antigen is known for it.

This TCR came from a girl aged 2-10 years in good health and CMV-seronegative. The chain is built from TRBV5-4 and TRBJ1-6, with 9 nucleotides matching TRBD1. Source material: PBMCs. The CDR3 here is CASSLGGGQGDSPLHF. For the CDR3, the DNA is TGTGCCAGCAGCTTGGGAGGGGGACAGGGAGACTCACCCCTCCACTTT.